The entry below describes one T cell receptor beta chain. The target antigen is unknown. RNA extraction and reverse transcription yielded cDNA as sequencing template. Produced via immunoSEQ multiplex PCR; TCRdb's table is partial and in-frame only. The table includes roughly 220,000 clones, more than 30% detected once. This record belongs to a study of CD8+ T cells in alopecia areata. Across the whole study: In an open-label trial, patients got 5 to 10 mg tofacitinib twice daily.

Overall study results and limits: TCR sharing was clearer in mice than between patients, perhaps partly owing to patient HLA diversity.

The V and J ends lost 7 bases and 3 bases respectively, with 16 bases between them. The germline V gene encodes CDR1 MNHNS and CDR2 SASEGT. The CDR3 loop spans 15 amino acids. Sample treatment: oral pan-JAK inhibitor, 5-10 mg twice daily. This chain uses TRBV6-1 with TRBJ1-5; perhaps TRBD1 as D (5 bases). The clonotype comes from a human donor with alopecia areata. The sample in question was CD4+ T cells sorted from blood, obtained at week 34, from a patient treated with tofacitinib. The CDR3, as DNA: TGTGCCAGCACTGGGACCCTTAGGGACAATCAGCCCCAGCATTTT. Encoded protein: CASTGTLRDNQPQHF.